This TCR beta chain is from a study of shared clonotypes between healthy human individuals. The assay was immunoSEQ multiplex PCR, and TCRdb's table has in-frame clones only and misses some. This sample has over 2,000,000 clones, with 90% to 95% found just once. General observations from the study: Despite large depth, sorted-subset datasets appeared incompletely sequenced. Clonotypes shared by all four donors outscored non-shared clonotypes in generation probability.

Terminally differentiated effector memory CD45RA+ cells were excluded by CCR7 positive selection of CD45RO-negative cells. Everyone who donated was a Caucasian adult who lived in Nashville, Tennessee. With regard to this clone: Its antigen is unidentified.

The sequence was collected from a man younger than 35 in good health. Some clones in this sample may be carry-over from other donors' samples. Material: naive CD8+ T cells from PBMCs.

The DNA for the CDR3 is TGTGCCAGCTCAAAGACAGGGTACGAGCAGTACTTC. It translates to CASSKTGYEQYF. The chain recombines TRBV18 with TRBJ2-7; 7 bases are shared with TRBD1. V was clipped by 5 bases and J by 4 bases; unmatched bases: 2. Germline-derived CDR1 and CDR2 are KGHSH and LQKENI. The CDR3 is made up of 12 amino acids.